Shown below are 3 T cell receptor beta chains from a single sample sequenced in a study of blood T cell repertoires in COVID-19. The data were produced by immunoSEQ multiplex PCR, yet TCRdb's version contains in-frame clones alone and is incomplete. This table has a few hundred thousand clones, 87% appearing once. The sample comprised peripheral blood. The receptor source for this set is a man between 18 and 35 years old with active or convalescent COVID-19.

CDR3 in DNA: TGTGCCAGCAGTTTATATGGGGGGAGCAATGAGCAGTTCTTC. It translates to CASSLYGGSNEQFF. This chain connects TRBV28 to TRBJ2-1; weak D call: TRBD2 (6 bases). V was cut by 1 base and J by 6 bases, with 10 bases left in between. The CDR3 is 14 amino acids. CDR1 is MDHEN, CDR2 SYDVKM, per germline.

This clone was observed a few times. V gene TRBV6-1 combines with J gene TRBJ1-2; D call uncertain. Trimming took off 2 bases at V and 4 bases at J, with 11 bases between the two ends. Looked up from germline, CDR1 is MNHNS and CDR2 is SASEGT. The CDR3 extends over 14 amino acids. Written as DNA, the CDR3 is TGTGCCAGCAGTGAAACGCAACTCCTCTATGGCTACACCTTC. This sequence encodes CASSETQLLYGYTF.

The rearrangement uses TRBV29-1 and TRBJ2-5; no reliable D call. The germline gives CDR1 SQVTM, CDR2 ANQGSEA. Trimming removed 7 bases from V and 4 bases from J, with 10 bases in between. The CDR3 has 11 residues. Here the CDR3 DNA reads TGCAGCGCTGACGGGTTAGAGACCCAGTACTTC. Translation: CSADGLETQYF. The full variable domain, in which reference TRBV29-1 and TRBJ2-5 provide the parts outside the CDR3, is SAVISQKPSRDICQRGTSLTIQCQVDSQVTMMFWYRQQPGQSLTLIATANQGSEATYESGFVIDKFPISRPNLTFSTLTVSNMSPEDSSIYLCSADGLETQYFGPGTRLLVL.